The 12 T cell receptor beta chains given below trace back to one sample, sequenced in a study of blood T cell repertoires in COVID-19. Clones were sequenced by immunoSEQ multiplex PCR, and TCRdb holds only the in-frame ones, with some missing. The sample lists tens of thousands of clones; 80% to 90% were seen once. The sample taken for sequencing was peripheral blood. These receptor sequences come from a man aged 45-60 years with active COVID-19.

The V and J genes are TRBV11-2 and TRBJ2-3; tentatively, D is TRBD2 (6 bases). Trimming left V 5 bases short and J 4 bases short, with 22 bases between. This CDR3 comprises 17 residues. Germline V CDR1 and CDR2: SGHAT, FQNNGV. This CDR3 reads CASSATRGLGEADTQYF. DNA for the CDR3: TGTGCCAGCAGCGCCACGAGAGGGTTGGGGGAGGCAGATACGCAGTATTTT.

This sequence joins TRBV6-6 and TRBJ2-7, with 8 nucleotides matching TRBD2. CDR1 is MNHNY, CDR2 SVGAGI, per germline (reference sequence). CDR3 length: 15 amino acids. V was clipped by 0 bases and J by 0 bases; unmatched bases: 1. CDR3 DNA: TGTGCCAGCAGTTACTCTAGCGGGAACTCCTACGAGCAGTACTTC. It codes for CASSYSSGNSYEQYF.

Notes on this clone: The same CDR3 can be traced to other DNA sequences in this sample. The chain joins TRBV5-1 to TRBJ2-1; 11 bases fit TRBD2. The CDR3 runs 15 residues. The junction had 3 bases not matched to a gene; V was cut back by 3 bases and J by 4 bases. CDR1 is SGHRS and CDR2 is YFSETQ in the germline V gene. The CDR3 loop is CASSSGTSGYNEQFF. CDR3 DNA sequence: TGCGCCAGCAGCTCCGGGACTAGCGGATACAATGAGCAGTTCTTC.

The genes are TRBV6-6 and TRBJ2-7, with 11 bases aligning to TRBD2. Trimming at V came to 4 bases and at J to 5 bases, leaving 10 bases not matched to a gene. Per germline, CDR1 MNHNY and CDR2 SVGAGI (reference sequence). The CDR3 has 16 amino acids. Written as DNA, the CDR3 is TGTGCCAGCAGTTTTCGGACTAGCGGGTCTAGGGACGAGCAGTACTTC. Translated, it gives CASSFRTSGSRDEQYF.

The V gene is TRBV23-1, the J gene TRBJ2-5; D is perhaps TRBD2 (5 bases). TRBV23-1 is an open reading frame, and its role is uncertain. The CDR3 totals 12 residues. V was clipped by 9 bases and J by 2 bases, with 10 bases between them. CDR3 DNA: TGCGCCAGTTCTTGCGGGCAAGAGACCCAGTACTTC. This sequence encodes CASSCGQETQYF.

The V gene is TRBV7-6, the J gene TRBJ2-7; 11 bases fit TRBD2. The J segment lost 0 bases and the V segment lost 5 bases, leaving 6 bases of the junction unmatched. Germline CDR1 SGHVS, CDR2 FNYEAQ. The CDR3 runs to 16 residues. As DNA, the CDR3 is TGTGCCAGCAGCCAGAGGCTAGCGGGAGGCTCCTACGAGCAGTACTTC. Protein: CASSQRLAGGSYEQYF. Full variable domain (outside the CDR3, taken from reference TRBV7-6 and TRBJ2-7): GAGVSQSPRYKVTKRGQDVALRCDPISGHVSLYWYRQALGQGPEFLTYFNYEAQQDKSGLPNDRFSAERPEGSISTLTIQRTEQRDSAMYRCASSQRLAGGSYEQYFGPGTRLTVT.

The chain uses TRBV2 and TRBJ2-5; 9 bases match TRBD2. The germline V gene has CDR1 SNHLY and CDR2 FYNNEI. The CDR3 sequence is 17 residues long. The V segment lost 7 bases and the J segment 4 bases; nucleotides outside the gene matches: 16. CDR3 sequence: CASTPVTSGYLGETQYF. Here the CDR3 DNA reads TGTGCCAGCACCCCCGTGACTAGCGGATACCTCGGAGAGACCCAGTACTTC.

This chain links TRBV7-3 with TRBJ2-3; 13 bases are a match to TRBD2. V dropped 5 bases and J dropped 2; count of bases not matched to a gene: 13. Germline V gene lookup returns CDR1 SGHTA and CDR2 FQGTGA. The CDR3 contains 19 residues. CDR3 in amino acids: CASSQQVGLAGDFTDTQYF. CDR3 sequence (DNA): TGTGCCAGCAGCCAACAGGTCGGACTAGCGGGGGACTTCACAGATACGCAGTATTTT. The variable domain in full, completed from reference TRBV7-3 and TRBJ2-3, reads GAGVSQTPSNKVTEKGKYVELRCDPISGHTALYWYRQSLGQGPEFLIYFQGTGAADDSGLPNDRFFAVRPEGSVSTLKIQRTERGDSAVYLCASSQQVGLAGDFTDTQYFGPGTRLTVL.

This chain uses TRBV28 with TRBJ2-7; 10 nucleotides agree with TRBD1. This CDR3 contains 16 residues. Germline CDR1 and CDR2: MDHEN and SYDVKM. Trimming cost V 3 bases and J 5 bases; bases outside gene matches: 10. The chain's CDR3 is CASSFYRDRGGDEQYF. The CDR3 bases are TGTGCCAGCAGTTTTTACCGGGACAGGGGCGGGGACGAGCAGTACTTC.

The CDR3 nucleotides read TGTGCCAGCAGTCCAGGGGACACCGGGGAGCTGTTTTTT. Protein product: CASSPGDTGELFF. This sequence joins TRBV28 and TRBJ2-2; possible D gene TRBD1, 6 bases. Germline-derived CDR1 and CDR2 are MDHEN and SYDVKM. There are 13 residues in the CDR3. V was shortened by 5 bases and J by 3 bases, with 7 bases between the two germline ends.

V usage is TRBV3-1 (or the pseudogene TRBV3-2) and J usage is TRBJ2-3, with 7 bases that match TRBD2. V trimming: 4 bases; J trimming: 11 bases; junction bases outside the gene matches: 9. The CDR3 consists of 13 residues. Per the germline V gene, CDR1 is LGHDT and CDR2 is YNNKEL (reference sequence). The CDR3, as DNA: TGTGCCAGCAGCCCTTCGCGGGGGAGCCGGCAGTATTTT. As protein: CASSPSRGSRQYF.

The rearrangement links TRBV18 to TRBJ2-1, with D hard to call. The CDR3 is 13 amino acids. The V gene's germline CDR1 is KGHSH and CDR2 LQKENI. The V and J ends lost 1 base and 8 bases respectively, with 9 bases between them. The CDR3 DNA reads TGTGCCAGCTCACCACGGAGAAGCGATGAGCAGTTCTTC. Protein sequence: CASSPRRSDEQFF. Variable domain in full (rest from reference TRBV18 and TRBJ2-1): NAGVMQNPRHLVRRRGQEARLRCSPMKGHSHVYWYRQLPEEGLKFMVYLQKENIIDESGMPKERFSAEFPKEGPSILRIQQVVRGDSAAYFCASSPRRSDEQFFGPGTRLTVL.